This T cell receptor (beta chain) was observed in a study of T cells after yellow fever vaccination. Study information: When fractions had low cell numbers, they were prepared with SMART-Seq v4 Ultra Low Input.

This clonotype was seen repeatedly, ten times or more. Trimming pared 5 bases from V and 5 bases from J, leaving 20 bases between. The CDR3 spans 16 residues. Germline-derived CDR1 and CDR2 are SGHVS and FNYEAQ. Each CDR3 protein gets one entry after TCRdb re-called the 5' RACE reads with MiXCR. The table includes roughly 100,000 distinct CDR3 sequences, about 8.2% detected once. Sequencing used CD8+ T cells not binding an NS4B(214-222) dextramer, sorted from PBMCs, obtained around 14 days after the first yellow fever vaccination. This receptor was identified in a man aged 18 to 30 who received the YFV17D yellow fever vaccine. The chain recombines TRBV7-6 with TRBJ2-3; D possibly uses TRBD1 or TRBD2 (6 bases each). The CDR3 is CASSVEAGQGLDTQYF. The CDR3 nucleotides are TGTGCCAGCAGCGTAGAGGCGGGGCAGGGGCTAGATACGCAGTATTTT.